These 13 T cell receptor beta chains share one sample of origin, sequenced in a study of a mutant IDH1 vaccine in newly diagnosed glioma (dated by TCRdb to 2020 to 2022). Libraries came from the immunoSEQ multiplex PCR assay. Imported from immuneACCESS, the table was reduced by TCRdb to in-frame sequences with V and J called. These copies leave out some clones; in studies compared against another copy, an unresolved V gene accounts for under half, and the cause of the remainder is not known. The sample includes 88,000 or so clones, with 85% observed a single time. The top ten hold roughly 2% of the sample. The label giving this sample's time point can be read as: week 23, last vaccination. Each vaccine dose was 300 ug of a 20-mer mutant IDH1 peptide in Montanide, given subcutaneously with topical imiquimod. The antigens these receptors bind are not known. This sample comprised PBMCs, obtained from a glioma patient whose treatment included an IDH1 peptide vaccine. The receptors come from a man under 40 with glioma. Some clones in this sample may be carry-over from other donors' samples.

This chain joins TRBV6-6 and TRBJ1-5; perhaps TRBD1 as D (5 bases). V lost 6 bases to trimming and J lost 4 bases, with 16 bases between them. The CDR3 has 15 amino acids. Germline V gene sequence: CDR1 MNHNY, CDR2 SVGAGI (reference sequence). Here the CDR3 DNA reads TGTGCCAGCAGCCTGACGGCGGGGGGTAATCAGCCCCAGCATTTT. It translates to CASSLTAGGNQPQHF.

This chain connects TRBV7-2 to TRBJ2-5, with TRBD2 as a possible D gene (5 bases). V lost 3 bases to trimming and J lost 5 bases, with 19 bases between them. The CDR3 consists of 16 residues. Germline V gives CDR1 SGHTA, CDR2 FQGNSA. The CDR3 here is CASSLNSRGNRETQYF. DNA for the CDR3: TGTGCCAGCAGCTTGAACTCCCGAGGGAACCGGGAGACCCAGTACTTC.

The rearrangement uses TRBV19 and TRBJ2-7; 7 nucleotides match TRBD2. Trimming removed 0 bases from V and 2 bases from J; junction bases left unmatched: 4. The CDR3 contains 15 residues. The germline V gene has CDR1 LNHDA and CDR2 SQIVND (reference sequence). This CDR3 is CASSIDMGGPYEQYF. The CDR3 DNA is TGTGCCAGTAGTATAGACATGGGAGGGCCCTACGAGCAGTACTTC.

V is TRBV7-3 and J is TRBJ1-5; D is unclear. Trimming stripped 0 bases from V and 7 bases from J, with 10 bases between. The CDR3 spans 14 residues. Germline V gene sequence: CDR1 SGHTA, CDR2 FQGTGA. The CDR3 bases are TGTGCCAGCAGCTTAACGGGCGGAGGGCAGCCCCAGCATTTT. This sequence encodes CASSLTGGGQPQHF. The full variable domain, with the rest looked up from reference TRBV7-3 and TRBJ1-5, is GAGVSQTPSNKVTEKGKYVELRCDPISGHTALYWYRQSLGQGPEFLIYFQGTGAADDSGLPNDRFFAVRPEGSVSTLKIQRTERGDSAVYLCASSLTGGGQPQHFGDGTRLSIL.

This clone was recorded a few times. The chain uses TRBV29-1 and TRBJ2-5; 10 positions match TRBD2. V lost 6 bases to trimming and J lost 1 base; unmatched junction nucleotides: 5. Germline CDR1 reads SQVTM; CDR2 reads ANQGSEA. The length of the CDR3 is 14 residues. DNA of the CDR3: TGCAGCGTGGGAACTAGCGGGGTCCAAGAGACCCAGTACTTC. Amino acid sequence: CSVGTSGVQETQYF.

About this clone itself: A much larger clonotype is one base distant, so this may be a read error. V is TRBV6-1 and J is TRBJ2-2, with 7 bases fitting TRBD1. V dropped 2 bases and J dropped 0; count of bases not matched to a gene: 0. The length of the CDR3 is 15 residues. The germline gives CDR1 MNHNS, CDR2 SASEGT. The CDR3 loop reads CASSEQGANTGELFF. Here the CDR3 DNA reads TGTGCCAGCAGTGAACAGGGGGCGAACACCGGGGAGCTGTTTTTT.

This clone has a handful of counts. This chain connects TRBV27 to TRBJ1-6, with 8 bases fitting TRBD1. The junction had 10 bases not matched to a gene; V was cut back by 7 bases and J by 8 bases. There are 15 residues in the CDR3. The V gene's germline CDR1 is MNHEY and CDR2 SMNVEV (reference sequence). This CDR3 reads CASNDGQGSHSPLHF. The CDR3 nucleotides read TGTGCCAGCAACGACGGACAGGGAAGTCATTCACCCCTCCACTTT.

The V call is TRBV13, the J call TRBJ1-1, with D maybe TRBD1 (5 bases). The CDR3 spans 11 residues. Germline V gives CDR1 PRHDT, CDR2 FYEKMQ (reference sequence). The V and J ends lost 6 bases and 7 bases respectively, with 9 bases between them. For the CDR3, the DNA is TGTGCCAGCAGGTACGGGGGTGAAGCTTTCTTT. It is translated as CASRYGGEAFF. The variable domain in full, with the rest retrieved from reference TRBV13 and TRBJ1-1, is AAGVIQSPRHLIKEKRETATLKCYPIPRHDTVYWYQQGPGQDPQFLISFYEKMQSDKGSIPDRFSAQQFSDYHSELNMSSLELGDSALYFCASRYGGEAFFGQGTRLTVV.

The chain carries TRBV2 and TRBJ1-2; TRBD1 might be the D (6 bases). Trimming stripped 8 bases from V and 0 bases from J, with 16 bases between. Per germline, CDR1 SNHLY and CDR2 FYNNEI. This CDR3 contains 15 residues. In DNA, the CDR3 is TGTGCCAGCCTTGAACCCAGACAGGCTAACTATGGCTACACCTTC. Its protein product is CASLEPRQANYGYTF.

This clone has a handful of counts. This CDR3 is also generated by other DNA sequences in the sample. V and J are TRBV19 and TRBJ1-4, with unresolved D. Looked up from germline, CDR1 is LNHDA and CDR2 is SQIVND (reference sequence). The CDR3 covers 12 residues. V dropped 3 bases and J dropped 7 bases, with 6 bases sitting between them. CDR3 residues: CASSIFGEKLFF. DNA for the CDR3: TGTGCCAGTAGTATCTTTGGTGAAAAACTGTTTTTT.

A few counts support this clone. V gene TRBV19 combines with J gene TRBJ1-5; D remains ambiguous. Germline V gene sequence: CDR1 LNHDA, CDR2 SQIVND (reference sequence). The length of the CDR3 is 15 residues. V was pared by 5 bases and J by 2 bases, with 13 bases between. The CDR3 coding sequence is TGTGCCAGTAGTCAGACGGCTCTTGGCAATCAGCCCCAGCATTTT. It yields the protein CASSQTALGNQPQHF.

CDR3 nucleotide sequence: TGTGCCAGCAGCCCCACTGGGGGTATCGCTGAAGCTTTCTTT. Translated, it gives CASSPTGGIAEAFF. This chain links TRBV7-3 with TRBJ1-1, with D perhaps TRBD1 (5 bases). V shed 5 bases and J shed 6 bases, with 16 bases lying between them. CDR1 is SGHTA and CDR2 is FQGTGA in the germline V gene. The CDR3 extends over 14 amino acids.

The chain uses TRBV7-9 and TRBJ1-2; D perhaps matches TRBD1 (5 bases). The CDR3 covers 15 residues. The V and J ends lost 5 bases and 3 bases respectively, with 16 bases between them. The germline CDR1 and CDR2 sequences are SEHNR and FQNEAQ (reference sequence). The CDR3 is CASSLPKGLDYGYTF. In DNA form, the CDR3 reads TGTGCCAGCAGCCTCCCAAAGGGGCTCGACTATGGCTACACCTTC.